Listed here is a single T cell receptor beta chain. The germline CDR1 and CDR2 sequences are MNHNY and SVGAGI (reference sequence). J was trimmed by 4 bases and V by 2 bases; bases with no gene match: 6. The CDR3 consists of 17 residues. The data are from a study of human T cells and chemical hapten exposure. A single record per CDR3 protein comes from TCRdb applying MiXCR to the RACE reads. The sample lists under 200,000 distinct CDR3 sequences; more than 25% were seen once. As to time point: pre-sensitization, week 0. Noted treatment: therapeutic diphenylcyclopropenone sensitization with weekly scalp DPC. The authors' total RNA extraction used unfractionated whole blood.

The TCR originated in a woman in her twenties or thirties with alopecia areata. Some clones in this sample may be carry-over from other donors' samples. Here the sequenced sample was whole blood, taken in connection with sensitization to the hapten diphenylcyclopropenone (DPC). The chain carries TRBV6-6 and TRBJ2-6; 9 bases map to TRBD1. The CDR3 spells CASSYPGQGAGANVLTF. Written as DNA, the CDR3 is TGTGCCAGCAGTTACCCGGGACAGGGCGCCGGGGCCAACGTCCTGACTTTC.